This T cell receptor beta chain was documented in a study of T cell repertoires in cytomegalovirus infection. About the study: Carrying CMV and the relevant HLA type showed in public TCR beta signatures. Study-wide findings and caveats: Within the response measured ex vivo, HLA-C-restricted CMV-specific TCR beta clonotypes were dominant.

This clonotype was observed many times. What it binds is unknown. Each CDR3 protein gets one entry after TCRdb re-called the reads with MiXCR. The sample lists some 150,000 distinct CDR3 sequences; 6.5% were seen once. V shed 1 base and J shed 3 bases, with 3 bases lying between them. The CDR3 length is 13 residues. This chain links TRBV12-3 or TRBV12-4 with TRBJ2-2; D remains unclear. The receptor comes from a human donor in good health (CMV status not recorded). Some clones in this sample may be carry-over from other donors' samples. The specimen sequenced was PBMCs. The CDR3 DNA sequence: TGTGCCAGCAGTTTAGGGGACACCGGGGAGCTGTTTTTT. Its protein product is CASSLGDTGELFF.